Listed below are T cell receptor beta chains from one sample, sequenced in a study of CD4 T cells in relation to SARS-CoV-2 and coronaviruses. Profiled with immunoSEQ multiplex PCR; TCRdb holds only in-frame clones, not every one. The sample contains roughly 25,000 clones, roughly 80% of which appear only once. Antigens of these TCRs are unknown. Source material: CD4+ T cells from PBMCs, cultured in vitro. The source of these receptors is a human donor in good health. Each CDR3 is given with its conserved first and last residue. The D gene is left open where the match is weak. Expanded clones get a size class; other rows say once, few or many, or leave the size out.

clone_size	v_call	d_call	j_call	cdr3_nt	cdr3_aa
NA	TRBV4-1	NA	TRBJ2-6	TGCGCCAGCAGCCAAGATTTTGCCGTCGGGGATGGGGCCAACGTCCTGACTTTC	CASSQDFAVGDGANVLTF
few	TRBV5-1	NA	TRBJ1-3	TGCGCCAGCAGCTCGACAGTAGCTGGAAACACCATATATTTT	CASSSTVAGNTIYF
NA	TRBV30	NA	TRBJ2-2	TGTGCCTGGAGTGTACGGGGCGGCGGGGAGCTGTTTTTT	CAWSVRGGGELFF
NA	TRBV2	NA	TRBJ1-5	TGTGCCAGCATGGGGTACAATCAGCCCCAGCATTTT	CASMGYNQPQHF
NA	TRBV28	NA	TRBJ1-3	TGTGCCAGCAGTACTCTGGGGGGCATAGGAAACACCATATATTTT	CASSTLGGIGNTIYF
NA	TRBV30	NA	TRBJ1-5	TGTGCCTGGAGTGGGGAGGGGGATCAGCCCCAGCATTTT	CAWSGEGDQPQHF
NA	TRBV6-5	NA	TRBJ2-5	TGTGCCAGCAGGAAACCAGGGGTCAGAACCGAGACCCAGTACTTC	CASRKPGVRTETQYF
NA	TRBV27	NA	TRBJ2-7	TGTGCCAGCAGCTTCGGTCACACGGTCCAAACCTACGAGCAGTACTTC	CASSFGHTVQTYEQYF
NA	TRBV4-1	NA	TRBJ2-7	TGCGCCAGCAGCCCGGAGGACAATTACTACGAGCAGTACTTC	CASSPEDNYYEQYF
few	TRBV7-8	TRBD1	TRBJ2-1	TGTGCCAGCAGCCTAAGGACAGGGAATGAGCAGTTCTTC	CASSLRTGNEQFF
NA	TRBV30	TRBD1	TRBJ1-1	TGTGCCTGGGACCCGGGACAGCCGACTGAAGCTTTCTTT	CAWDPGQPTEAFF
NA	TRBV5-1	NA	TRBJ2-5	TGCGCCAGCAGCTCCTCAGAGACCCAGTACTTC	CASSSSETQYF
NA	TRBV12-3/TRBV12-4	NA	TRBJ1-1	TGTGCCAGCATTCGAAGTCTGAACACTGAAGCTTTCTTT	CASIRSLNTEAFF
NA	TRBV3-1/TRBV3-2	NA	TRBJ2-3	TGTGCCAGCAGTAGAAGACAGAGCACAGATACGCAGTATTTT	CASSRRQSTDTQYF
NA	TRBV7-9	NA	TRBJ2-2	TGTGCCAGCAGCTTCGAGGACACCGGGGAGCTGTTTTTT	CASSFEDTGELFF
NA	TRBV5-4	TRBD2	TRBJ2-7	TGTGCCAGCAGCTTTGGACTAGCGGGAGGCCTAAGGGGGTCCTACGAGCAGTACTTC	CASSFGLAGGLRGSYEQYF
NA	TRBV29-1	TRBD1	TRBJ2-7	TGCAGCGTTGCGGGGCCAGCAGGTAGGCAGGGGGACTACGAGCAGTACTTC	CSVAGPAGRQGDYEQYF
NA	TRBV6-5	NA	TRBJ1-2	TGTGCCAGCAGTTCCGGGGGGCTGGGGGGCTACACCTTC	CASSSGGLGGYTF
NA	TRBV11-2	NA	TRBJ2-7	TGTGCCAGCAGCTTAAACCCGGGCCCGGTTGAGCAGTACTTC	CASSLNPGPVEQYF
once	TRBV9	TRBD2	TRBJ2-1	TGTGCCAGCAGCGTAGCTATAGATAGCGGGACCTCATCACCCTACAATGAGCAGTTCTTC	CASSVAIDSGTSSPYNEQFF
NA	TRBV6-1	NA	TRBJ2-5	TGTGCCAGCAGTGAACTTGGGGGCGCAACGGAGACCCAGTACTTC	CASSELGGATETQYF
NA	TRBV9	NA	TRBJ2-3	TGTGCCAGCAGCGTAGGTATAGGAGGCACAGATACGCAGTATTTT	CASSVGIGGTDTQYF
NA	TRBV29-1	NA	TRBJ2-1	TGCAGCGTTGAGTTTTCGTCCCTCCCACCCTACAATGAGCAGTTCTTC	CSVEFSSLPPYNEQFF
NA	TRBV12-2	NA	TRBJ2-7	TGTGCAAGTCGGCAGAAGCCCTACGAGCAGTACTTC	CASRQKPYEQYF
NA	TRBV5-4	NA	TRBJ1-3	TGTGCCAGCAGCCCGGGGGGGGCGCAAGGAAACACCATATATTTT	CASSPGGAQGNTIYF
NA	TRBV30	TRBD1	TRBJ2-7	TGTGCCTGGAGAAAGAGGCGACAGGGGGTCGAGCAGTACTTC	CAWRKRRQGVEQYF
NA	TRBV29-1	NA	TRBJ1-2	TGCGCTGAATCTGGGGGGAACTATGGCTACACCTTC	CAESGGNYGYTF
NA	TRBV5-1	TRBD2	TRBJ2-5	TGCGCCAGCAGCCAAGCACCTAGCGGGAGTGGGGAGACCCAGTACTTC	CASSQAPSGSGETQYF
NA	TRBV18	NA	TRBJ1-1	TGTGCCAGCTCACCTTCCTTCGACACTGAAGCTTTCTTT	CASSPSFDTEAFF
NA	TRBV9	TRBD2	TRBJ2-5	TGTGCCAGCAGCTCTGGGACTAGCGGGAGACGTTTGGGGCAAGAGACCCAGTACTTC	CASSSGTSGRRLGQETQYF
NA	TRBV11-2	TRBD1	TRBJ2-2	TGTGCCAGCAGCCCAAGGACAGGGGGCGTCTCCGGGGAGCTGTTTTTT	CASSPRTGGVSGELFF
NA	TRBV9	NA	TRBJ2-5	TGTGCCAGCAGCGTATTTGAGGGGCAAGAGACCCAGTACTTC	CASSVFEGQETQYF
NA	TRBV18	TRBD1	TRBJ1-5	TGTGCCAGCTCAGCTGACAGGGGGGATCAGCCCCAGCATTTT	CASSADRGDQPQHF
NA	TRBV3-1/TRBV3-2	NA	TRBJ2-7	TGTGCCAGCAGCCAACTAGTAAGGGGGGCAGGTTACGAGCAGTACTTC	CASSQLVRGAGYEQYF
NA	TRBV25-1	NA	TRBJ1-6	TGTGCCAGCACCGAGTACAGGGACTCCTATAATTCACCCCTCCACTTT	CASTEYRDSYNSPLHF
few	TRBV18	NA	TRBJ1-6	TGTGCCAGCTCCCGCCGGGACGGAAATTCACCCCTCCACTTT	CASSRRDGNSPLHF
NA	TRBV12-5	NA	TRBJ2-5	TGTGCTAGTGGTTTGGTACTAGGGGCAATTCAAGAGACCCAGTACTTC	CASGLVLGAIQETQYF
NA	TRBV2	NA	TRBJ2-5	TGTGCCAGCAAATGGGACCCTAACCCACAGACCCAGTACTTC	CASKWDPNPQTQYF
NA	TRBV7-3	TRBD2	TRBJ2-1	TGTGCCAGCAGCTCGGGACTAGCTGCCGAGCAGTTCTTC	CASSSGLAAEQFF
NA	TRBV7-2	TRBD2	TRBJ2-7	TGTGCCAGCAGCTGGGGCGGGGGGATGAGCTCCTACGAGCAGTACTTC	CASSWGGGMSSYEQYF
NA	TRBV9	TRBD2	TRBJ2-4	TGTGCCAGCAGCGAATTCGGGGGGGGCGGAAACATTCAGTACTTC	CASSEFGGGGNIQYF
NA	TRBV14	NA	TRBJ2-2	TGTGCCAGCAGCTATCGAGGGTCAGGGGAGCTGTTTTTT	CASSYRGSGELFF
NA	TRBV18	NA	TRBJ2-1	TGTGCCAGCTCACCACCCCGGGGCCAGGGCTCCTACAATGAGCAGTTCTTC	CASSPPRGQGSYNEQFF
once	TRBV3-1/TRBV3-2	NA	TRBJ1-1	TGTGCCAGCAGCCAATCCACAGCTCCTACGGAAGCTTTCTTT	CASSQSTAPTEAFF
few	TRBV19	TRBD2	TRBJ2-1	TGTGCCAGTAGTATTTCAGCGGGAGAGTACAATGAGCAGTTCTTC	CASSISAGEYNEQFF
NA	TRBV6-2/TRBV6-3	NA	TRBJ2-3	TGTGCCAGCAGTTACGTGGGGACTTACACAGATACGCAGTATTTT	CASSYVGTYTDTQYF